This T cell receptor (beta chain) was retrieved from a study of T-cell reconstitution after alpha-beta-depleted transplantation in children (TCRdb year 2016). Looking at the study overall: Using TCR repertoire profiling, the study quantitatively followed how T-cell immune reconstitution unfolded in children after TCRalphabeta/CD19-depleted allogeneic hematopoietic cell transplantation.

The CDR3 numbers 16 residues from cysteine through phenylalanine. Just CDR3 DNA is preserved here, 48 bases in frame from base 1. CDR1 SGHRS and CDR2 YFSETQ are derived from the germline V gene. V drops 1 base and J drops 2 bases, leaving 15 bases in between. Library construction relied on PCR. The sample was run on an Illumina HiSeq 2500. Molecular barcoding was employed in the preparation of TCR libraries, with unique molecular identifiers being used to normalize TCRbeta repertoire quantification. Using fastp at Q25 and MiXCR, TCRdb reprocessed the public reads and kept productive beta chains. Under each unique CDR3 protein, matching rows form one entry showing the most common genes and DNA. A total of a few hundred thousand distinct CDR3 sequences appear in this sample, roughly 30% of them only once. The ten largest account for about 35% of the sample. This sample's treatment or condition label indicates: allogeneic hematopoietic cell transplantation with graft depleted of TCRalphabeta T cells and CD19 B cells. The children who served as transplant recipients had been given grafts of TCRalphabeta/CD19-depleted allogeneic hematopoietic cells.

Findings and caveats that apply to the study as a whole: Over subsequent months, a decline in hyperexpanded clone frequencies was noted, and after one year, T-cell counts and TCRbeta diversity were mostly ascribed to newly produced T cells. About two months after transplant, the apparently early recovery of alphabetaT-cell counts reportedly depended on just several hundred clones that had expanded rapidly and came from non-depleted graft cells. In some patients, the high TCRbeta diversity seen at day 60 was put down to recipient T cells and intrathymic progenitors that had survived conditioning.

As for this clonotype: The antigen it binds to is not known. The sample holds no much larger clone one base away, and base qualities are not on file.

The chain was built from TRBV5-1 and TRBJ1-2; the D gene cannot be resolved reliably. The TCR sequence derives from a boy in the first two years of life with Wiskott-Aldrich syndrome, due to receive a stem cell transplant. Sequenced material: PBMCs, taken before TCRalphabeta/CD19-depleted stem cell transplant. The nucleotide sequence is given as TGCGCCAGCAGCTTGCATAAAGAGGGAGGAAACTATGGCTACACCTTC. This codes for CASSLHKEGGNYGYTF.